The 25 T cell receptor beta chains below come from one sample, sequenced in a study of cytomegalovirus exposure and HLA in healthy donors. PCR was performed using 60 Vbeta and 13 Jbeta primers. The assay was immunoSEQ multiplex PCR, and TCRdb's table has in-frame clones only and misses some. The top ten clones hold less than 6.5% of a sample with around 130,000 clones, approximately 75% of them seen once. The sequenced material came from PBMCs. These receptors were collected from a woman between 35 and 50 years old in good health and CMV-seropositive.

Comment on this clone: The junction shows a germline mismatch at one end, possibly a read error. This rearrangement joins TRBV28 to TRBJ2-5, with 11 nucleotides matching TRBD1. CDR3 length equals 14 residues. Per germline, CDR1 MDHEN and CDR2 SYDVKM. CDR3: CASSLALGLGQGDF. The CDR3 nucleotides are TGTGCCAGCAGTTTAGCCTTAGGACTGGGACAGGGGGACTTC.

CDR3 sequence (DNA): TGTGCCAGCAGTTACCCGGAGGGAGATACGCAGTATTTT. Its protein is CASSYPEGDTQYF. V gene TRBV6-6 combines with J gene TRBJ2-3, with a possible D match to TRBD2 (6 bases). V was shortened by 2 bases and J by 5 bases, with 8 bases between the two germline ends. Germline V gives CDR1 MNHNY, CDR2 SVGAGI (reference sequence). This CDR3 has 13 amino acids.

This CDR3 reads CAWTGGLNYGYTF. The CDR3 nucleotides read TGTGCCTGGACAGGGGGCCTCAACTATGGCTACACCTTC. V and J are TRBV30 and TRBJ1-2; the match to TRBD1 covers 8 bases. The length of the CDR3 is 13 residues. V lost 4 bases, J lost 2 bases, and 3 bases stayed unmatched. Germline V lookup: CDR1 GTSNPN, CDR2 SVGIG (reference sequence).

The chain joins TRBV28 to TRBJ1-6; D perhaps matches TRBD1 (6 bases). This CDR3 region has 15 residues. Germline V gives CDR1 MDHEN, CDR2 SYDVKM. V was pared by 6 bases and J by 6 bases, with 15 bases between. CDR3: CASRGGQLVNSPLHF. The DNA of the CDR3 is TGTGCCAGCAGAGGAGGACAGCTTGTTAATTCACCCCTCCACTTT.

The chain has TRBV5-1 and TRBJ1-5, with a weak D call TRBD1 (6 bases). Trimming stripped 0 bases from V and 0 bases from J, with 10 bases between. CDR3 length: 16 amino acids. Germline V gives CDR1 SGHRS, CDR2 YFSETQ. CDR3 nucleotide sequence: TGCGCCAGCAGCTTGGAGGCAGGGGATAGCAATCAGCCCCAGCATTTT. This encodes CASSLEAGDSNQPQHF.

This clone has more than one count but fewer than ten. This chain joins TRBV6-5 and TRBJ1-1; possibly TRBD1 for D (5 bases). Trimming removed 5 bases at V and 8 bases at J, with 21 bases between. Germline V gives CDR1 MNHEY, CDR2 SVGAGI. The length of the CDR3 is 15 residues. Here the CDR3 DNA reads TGTGCCAGCAGTGCAAAAGGGGCCGGCCCCACCGAAGCTTTCTTT. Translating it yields CASSAKGAGPTEAFF.

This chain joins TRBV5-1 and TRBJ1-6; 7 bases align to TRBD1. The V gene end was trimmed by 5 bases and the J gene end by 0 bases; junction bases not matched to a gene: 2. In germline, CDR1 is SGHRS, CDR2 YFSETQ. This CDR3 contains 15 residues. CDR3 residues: CASRPGGSYNSPLHF. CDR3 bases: TGCGCCAGCAGACCAGGGGGCTCCTATAATTCACCCCTCCACTTT.

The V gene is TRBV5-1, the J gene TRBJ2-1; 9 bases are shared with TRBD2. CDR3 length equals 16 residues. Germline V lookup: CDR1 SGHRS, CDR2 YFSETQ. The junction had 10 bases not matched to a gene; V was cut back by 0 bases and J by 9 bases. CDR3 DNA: TGCGCCAGCAGCTTGGCCGGGGTAGCGGGGGTGGGTGAGCAGTTCTTC. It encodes CASSLAGVAGVGEQFF.

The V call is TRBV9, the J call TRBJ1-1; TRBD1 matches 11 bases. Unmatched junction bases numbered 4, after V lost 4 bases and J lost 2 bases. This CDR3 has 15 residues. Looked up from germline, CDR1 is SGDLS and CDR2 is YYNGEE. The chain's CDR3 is CASSTGQGVNTEAFF. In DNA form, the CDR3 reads TGTGCCAGCAGCACGGGACAGGGGGTTAACACTGAAGCTTTCTTT.

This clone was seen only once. The CDR3 nucleotides read TGTGCCAGCAACAGGGGGCCTGAAAAACTGTTTTTT. Amino acid sequence: CASNRGPEKLFF. This chain uses TRBV28 with TRBJ1-4, with 9 bases matching TRBD1. Germline V gene data show CDR1 as MDHEN and CDR2 as SYDVKM. J gave up 7 bases and V 7 bases, and 1 base lay outside the gene matches. The CDR3 runs to 12 residues. Together with reference TRBV28 and TRBJ1-4, the CDR3 gives the full variable domain: DVKVTQSSRYLVKRTGEKVFLECVQDMDHENMFWYRQDPGLGLRLIYFSYDVKMKEKGDIPEGYSVSREKKERFSLILESASTNQTSMYLCASNRGPEKLFFGSGTQLSVL.

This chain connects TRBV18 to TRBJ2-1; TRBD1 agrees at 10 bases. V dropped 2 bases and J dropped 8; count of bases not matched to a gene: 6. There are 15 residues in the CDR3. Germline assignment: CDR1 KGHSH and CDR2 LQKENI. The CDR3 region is CASSPGTGAVDEQFF. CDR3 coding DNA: TGTGCCAGCTCACCAGGGACAGGGGCAGTGGATGAGCAGTTCTTC.

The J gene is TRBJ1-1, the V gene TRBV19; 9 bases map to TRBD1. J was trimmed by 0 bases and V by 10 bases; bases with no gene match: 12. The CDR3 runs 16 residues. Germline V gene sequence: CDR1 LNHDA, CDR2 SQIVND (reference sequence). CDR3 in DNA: TGTGCCAAATTTGAATGGGACAGGGCCATGAACACTGAAGCTTTCTTT. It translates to CAKFEWDRAMNTEAFF. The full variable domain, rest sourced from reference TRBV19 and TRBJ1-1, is DGGITQSPKYLFRKEGQNVTLSCEQNLNHDAMYWYRQDPGQGLRLIYYSQIVNDFQKGDIAEGYSVSREKKESFPLTVTSAQKNPTAFYLCAKFEWDRAMNTEAFFGQGTRLTVV.

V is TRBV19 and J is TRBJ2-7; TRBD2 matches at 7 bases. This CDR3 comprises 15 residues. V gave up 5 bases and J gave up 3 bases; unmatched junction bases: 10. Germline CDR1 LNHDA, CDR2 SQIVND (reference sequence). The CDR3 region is CASSPSGAPDYEQYF. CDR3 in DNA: TGTGCCAGTAGTCCGAGCGGGGCACCTGACTACGAGCAGTACTTC.

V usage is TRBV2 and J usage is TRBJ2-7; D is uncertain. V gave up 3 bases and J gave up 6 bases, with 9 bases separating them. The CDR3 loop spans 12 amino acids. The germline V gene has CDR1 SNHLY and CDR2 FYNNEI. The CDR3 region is CASSDVAVEQYF. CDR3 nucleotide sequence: TGTGCCAGCAGTGACGTAGCAGTCGAGCAGTACTTC.

The CDR3 protein is CASARQARSTDTQYF. In DNA, the CDR3 is TGTGCCAGCGCCAGACAGGCTCGAAGCACAGATACGCAGTATTTT. V gene TRBV7-8 combines with J gene TRBJ2-3; maybe TRBD1 (6 bases). The CDR3 is 15 residues long. The germline CDR1 and CDR2 sequences are SGHVS and FQNEAQ. Trimming stripped 8 bases from V and 0 bases from J, with 15 bases between.

DNA for the CDR3: TGTGCCAGCAGTGAAAGGGCCCGGGAGCGCTTACAAGAGACCCAGTACTTC. This codes for CASSERARERLQETQYF. The genes are TRBV6-1 and TRBJ2-5, with a possible D match to TRBD2 (6 bases). V lost 2 bases, J lost 2 bases, and 18 bases lay in between. Germline V gene sequence: CDR1 MNHNS, CDR2 SASEGT. This CDR3 spans 17 amino acids.

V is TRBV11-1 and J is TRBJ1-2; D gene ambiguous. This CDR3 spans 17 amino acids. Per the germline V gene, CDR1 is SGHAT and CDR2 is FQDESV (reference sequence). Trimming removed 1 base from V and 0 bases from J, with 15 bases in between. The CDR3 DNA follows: TGTGCCAGCAGCTTAGAATTCGCGATGAATACTAACTATGGCTACACCTTC. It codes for CASSLEFAMNTNYGYTF.

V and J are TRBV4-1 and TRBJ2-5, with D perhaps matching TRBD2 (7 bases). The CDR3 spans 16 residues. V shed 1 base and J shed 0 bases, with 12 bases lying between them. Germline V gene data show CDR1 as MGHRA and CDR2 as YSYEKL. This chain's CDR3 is CASSQVGGGNQETQYF. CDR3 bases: TGCGCCAGCAGCCAAGTGGGAGGGGGGAACCAAGAGACCCAGTACTTC.

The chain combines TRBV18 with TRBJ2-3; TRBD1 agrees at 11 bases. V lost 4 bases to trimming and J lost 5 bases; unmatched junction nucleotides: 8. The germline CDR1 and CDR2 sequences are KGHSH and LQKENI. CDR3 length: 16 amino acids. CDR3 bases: TGTGCCAGCTCACGAGTAGGACAGGGGGCTGTAGATACGCAGTATTTT. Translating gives CASSRVGQGAVDTQYF. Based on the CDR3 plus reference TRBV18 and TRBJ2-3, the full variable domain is NAGVMQNPRHLVRRRGQEARLRCSPMKGHSHVYWYRQLPEEGLKFMVYLQKENIIDESGMPKERFSAEFPKEGPSILRIQQVVRGDSAAYFCASSRVGQGAVDTQYFGPGTRLTVL.

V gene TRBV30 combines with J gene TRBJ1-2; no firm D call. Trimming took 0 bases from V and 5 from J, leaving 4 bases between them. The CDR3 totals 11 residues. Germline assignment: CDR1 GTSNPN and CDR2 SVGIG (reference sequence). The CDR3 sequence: CAWSVLYGYTF. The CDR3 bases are TGTGCCTGGAGTGTGCTATATGGCTACACCTTC.

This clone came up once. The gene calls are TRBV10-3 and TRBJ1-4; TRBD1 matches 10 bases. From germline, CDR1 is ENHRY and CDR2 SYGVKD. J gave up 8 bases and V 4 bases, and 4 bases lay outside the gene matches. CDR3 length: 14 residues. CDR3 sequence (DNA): TGTGCCATCAGTGGAGGACAGGGGGAGGAAAAACTGTTTTTT. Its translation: CAISGGQGEEKLFF.

The CDR3 DNA sequence: TGTGCCAGCAGTTTAGCAGGGGGCAACTATGGCTACACCTTC. Protein product: CASSLAGGNYGYTF. The chain joins TRBV28 to TRBJ1-2; TRBD1 matches 8 bases. Germline values: CDR1 MDHEN, CDR2 SYDVKM. Unmatched junction bases numbered 1, after V lost 2 bases and J lost 2 bases. The CDR3 covers 14 residues.

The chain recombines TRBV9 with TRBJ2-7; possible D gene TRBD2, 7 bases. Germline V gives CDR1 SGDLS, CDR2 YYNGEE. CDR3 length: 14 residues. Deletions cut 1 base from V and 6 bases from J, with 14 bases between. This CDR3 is CASSVRLRGGEQYF. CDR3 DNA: TGTGCCAGCAGCGTACGGCTGAGGGGGGGCGAGCAGTACTTC.

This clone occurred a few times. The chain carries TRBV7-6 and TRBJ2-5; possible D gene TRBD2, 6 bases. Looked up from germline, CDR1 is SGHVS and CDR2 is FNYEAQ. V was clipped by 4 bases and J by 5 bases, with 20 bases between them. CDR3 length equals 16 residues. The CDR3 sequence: CASSSHPEGNSETQYF. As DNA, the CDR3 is TGTGCCAGCAGCTCACATCCGGAGGGGAATTCTGAGACCCAGTACTTC.

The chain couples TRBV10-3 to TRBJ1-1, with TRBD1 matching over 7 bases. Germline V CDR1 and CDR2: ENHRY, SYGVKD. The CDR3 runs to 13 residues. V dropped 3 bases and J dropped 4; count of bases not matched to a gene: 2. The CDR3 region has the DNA TGTGCCATCAGTGACAGGGGGGCCACTGAAGCTTTCTTT. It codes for CAISDRGATEAFF.